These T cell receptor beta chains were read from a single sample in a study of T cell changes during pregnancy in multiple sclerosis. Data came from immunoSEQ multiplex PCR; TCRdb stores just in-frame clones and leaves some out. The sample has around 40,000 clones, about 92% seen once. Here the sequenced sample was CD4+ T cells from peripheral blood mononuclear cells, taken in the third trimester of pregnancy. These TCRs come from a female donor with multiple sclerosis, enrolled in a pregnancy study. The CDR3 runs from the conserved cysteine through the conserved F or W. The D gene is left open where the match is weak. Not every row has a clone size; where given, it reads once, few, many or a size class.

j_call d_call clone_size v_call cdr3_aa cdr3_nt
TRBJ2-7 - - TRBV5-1 CASSFGESSYEQYF TGCGCCAGCAGCTTTGGAGAGTCGTCCTACGAGCAGTACTTC
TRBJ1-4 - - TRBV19 CATSSGVKGTNEKLFF TGTGCCACCTCATCAGGGGTCAAAGGAACTAATGAAAAACTGTTTTTT
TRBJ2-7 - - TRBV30 CAWSVRQNYEQYF TGTGCCTGGAGTGTACGACAAAATTACGAGCAGTACTTC
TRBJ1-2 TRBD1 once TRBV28 CASSSSTGTGASPGLHGYTF TGTGCCAGCAGCTCCTCAACCGGGACAGGGGCCTCCCCGGGGCTCCATGGCTACACCTTC
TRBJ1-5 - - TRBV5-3 CARGRGGGNQPQHF TGTGCCAGAGGGAGGGGGGGAGGCAATCAGCCCCAGCATTTT
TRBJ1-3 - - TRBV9 CASSVGSSGNTIYF TGTGCCAGCAGCGTAGGCAGCTCTGGAAACACCATATATTTT
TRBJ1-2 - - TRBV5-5 CASSSGGANYGYTF TGTGCCAGCAGCTCCGGGGGAGCTAACTATGGCTACACCTTC
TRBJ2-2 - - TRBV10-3 CAISENHADTGELFF TGTGCCATCAGTGAGAACCACGCGGACACCGGGGAGCTGTTTTTT
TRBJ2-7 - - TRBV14 CASSQGHTRGQYF TGTGCCAGCAGCCAAGGCCACACAAGGGGGCAGTACTTC
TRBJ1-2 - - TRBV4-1 CASSPPGQRNYGYTF TGCGCCAGCAGCCCTCCCGGACAGCGTAACTATGGCTACACCTTC
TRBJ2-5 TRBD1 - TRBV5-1 CASSLVRTGGQETQYF TGCGCCAGCAGCTTGGTTCGGACAGGGGGCCAAGAGACCCAGTACTTC
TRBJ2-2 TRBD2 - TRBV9 CASSGGGDSTNTGELFF TGTGCCAGCAGCGGGGGGGGAGACAGTACGAACACCGGGGAGCTGTTTTTT
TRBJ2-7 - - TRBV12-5 CASGTYYEQYF TGTGCTAGTGGCACATACTACGAGCAGTACTTC
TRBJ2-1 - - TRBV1 CTSSQEVLTSGDYNEQFF TGCACCAGCAGCCAAGAGGTTCTGACTAGCGGGGATTACAATGAGCAGTTCTTC
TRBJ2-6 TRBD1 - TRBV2 CASSRQGGVSGANVLTF TGTGCCAGCAGCAGACAGGGTGGAGTCTCTGGGGCCAACGTCCTGACTTTC
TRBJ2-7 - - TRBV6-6 CATSTEPYEQYF TGTGCCACCTCGACAGAGCCCTACGAGCAGTACTTC
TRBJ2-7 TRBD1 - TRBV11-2 CASSLVLDRVHEQYF TGTGCCAGCAGCTTAGTTTTGGACAGGGTCCACGAGCAGTACTTC
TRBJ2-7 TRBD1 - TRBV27 CASSLRGQVLPHEQYF TGTGCCAGCAGTCTGAGAGGACAGGTCCTACCCCACGAGCAGTACTTC
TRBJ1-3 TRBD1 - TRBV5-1 CASSSGGLGNTIYF TGCGCCAGCAGCTCAGGGGGTCTTGGAAACACCATATATTTT
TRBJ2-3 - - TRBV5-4 CASSFLVADTQYF TGTGCCAGCAGCTTTTTAGTCGCAGATACGCAGTATTTT
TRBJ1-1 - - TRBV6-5 CASRRGTEAFF TGTGCCAGTAGACGGGGCACTGAAGCTTTCTTT
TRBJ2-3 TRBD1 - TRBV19 CASSRPQKDRATDTQYF TGTGCCAGTAGTAGACCCCAAAAGGACAGGGCCACAGATACGCAGTATTTT
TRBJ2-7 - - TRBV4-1 CASSQGADYEQYF TGCGCCAGCAGCCAAGGTGCGGACTACGAGCAGTACTTC
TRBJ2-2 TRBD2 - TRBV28 CASSLGGLAGTGELFF TGTGCCAGCAGTTTGGGAGGCCTAGCGGGCACCGGGGAGCTGTTTTTT
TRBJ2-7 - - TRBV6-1 CASRQAILAEQYF TGTGCCAGCAGGCAGGCCATTCTGGCCGAGCAGTACTTC
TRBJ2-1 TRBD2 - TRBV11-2 CASSLGITSGYNEQFF TGTGCCAGCAGCTTAGGAATCACTAGCGGCTACAATGAGCAGTTCTTC
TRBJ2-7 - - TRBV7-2 CASSLGVGPTFYEQYF TGTGCCAGCAGCTTAGGTGTGGGCCCCACCTTTTACGAGCAGTACTTC
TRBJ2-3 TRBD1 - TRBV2 CASSELVTGGDTQYF TGTGCCAGCAGTGAGCTAGTTACAGGGGGAGATACGCAGTATTTT
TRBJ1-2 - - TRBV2 CASSEQEYGYTF TGTGCCAGCAGTGAACAGGAATACGGCTACACCTTC
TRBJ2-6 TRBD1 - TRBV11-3 CASSAGTGSGANVLTF TGTGCCAGCAGCGCCGGGACAGGGTCTGGGGCCAACGTCCTGACTTTC
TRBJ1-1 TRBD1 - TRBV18 CASSPTDRDTEAFF TGTGCCAGCTCACCAACGGACAGGGACACTGAAGCTTTCTTT
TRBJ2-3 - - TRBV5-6 CASSLPGLYTDTQYF TGTGCCAGCAGCTTGCCAGGACTTTACACAGATACGCAGTATTTT
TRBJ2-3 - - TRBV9 CASSVAGRVTDTQYF TGTGCCAGCAGCGTAGCCGGGAGAGTGACAGATACGCAGTATTTT
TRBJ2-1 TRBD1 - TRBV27 CASSLEERKNRGINEQFF TGTGCCAGCAGTTTAGAGGAGAGAAAAAACAGGGGAATTAATGAGCAGTTCTTC
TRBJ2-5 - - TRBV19 CASSISKGVETQYF TGTGCCAGTAGTATCTCGAAAGGGGTAGAGACCCAGTACTTC
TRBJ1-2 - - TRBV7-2 CASSSDRNSNYGYTF TGTGCCAGCAGCTCCGACAGGAATTCAAACTATGGCTACACCTTC
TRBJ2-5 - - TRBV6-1 CASNLGQRETQYF TGTGCCAGCAACCTTGGACAGAGAGAGACCCAGTACTTC
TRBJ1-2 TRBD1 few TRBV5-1 CASSLGPVTGGTGYTF TGCGCCAGCAGCTTGGGGCCCGTGACAGGGGGCACCGGCTACACCTTC
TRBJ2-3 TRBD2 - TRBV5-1 CASSSLWEVGFSGSGGGTQYF TGCGCCAGCAGTAGCTTATGGGAAGTTGGGTTTAGCGGGAGCGGAGGGGGTACGCAGTATTTT
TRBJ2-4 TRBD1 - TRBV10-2 CASRQGVGNIQYF TGCGCCAGCAGACAGGGGGTCGGAAACATTCAGTACTTC
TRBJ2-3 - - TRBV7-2 CASSASGGDTQYF TGTGCCAGCAGCGCTTCAGGGGGGGATACGCAGTATTTT
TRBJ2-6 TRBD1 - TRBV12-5 CASGLANLGGTGVSGANVLTF TGTGCTAGTGGTTTGGCTAATCTCGGGGGGACAGGGGTTTCTGGGGCCAACGTCCTGACTTTC
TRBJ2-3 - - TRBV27 CASSRIDTDTQYF TGTGCCAGCAGTCGCATAGACACAGATACGCAGTATTTT
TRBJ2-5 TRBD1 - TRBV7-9 CASSPPTGIETQYF TGTGCCAGCAGCCCCCCGACAGGGATAGAGACCCAGTACTTC
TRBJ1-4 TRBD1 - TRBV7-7 CASSPGDRGNEKLFF TGTGCTAGCAGCCCGGGGGACAGGGGCAATGAAAAACTGTTTTTT
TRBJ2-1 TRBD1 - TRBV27 CASRGTGGSIIPYNEQFF TGTGCCAGCAGGGGGACAGGGGGTTCTATTATCCCCTACAATGAGCAGTTCTTC
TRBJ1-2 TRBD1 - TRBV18 CASSPETGTGGLRGYTF TGTGCCAGCTCACCAGAAACCGGGACAGGGGGCCTTCGGGGCTACACCTTC
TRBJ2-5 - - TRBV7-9 CASSFRLVEETQYF TGTGCCAGCAGCTTCAGACTAGTAGAAGAGACCCAGTACTTC